Following are 5 T cell receptor beta chains from one sample sequenced in a study of post-analysis software for immune sequencing data. Broader study findings: A few TRBV segments, TRBV5-6, TRBV5-1 and TRBV20-1 among them, were found more frequent in patients than controls.

No antigen has been identified for these receptors. The library was made from cDNA and included unique molecular identifiers. TCRdb re-analysed the PCR reads in MiXCR, keeping a single row per CDR3 protein. This table holds 750,000 to 950,000 distinct CDR3 sequences, 53% found once. The sample was blood. The receptors derive from a girl between 10 and 17 years old with multiple sclerosis.

J is TRBJ2-7 and V is TRBV7-2, with a weak D call TRBD2 (5 bases). Per germline, CDR1 SGHTA and CDR2 FQGNSA. V was trimmed by 0 bases and J by 0 bases, leaving 9 bases between them. This CDR3 contains 15 residues. The CDR3 DNA sequence: TGTGCCAGCAGCTTAGCCCAGCGGTCCTCCTACGAGCAGTACTTC. Its protein is CASSLAQRSSYEQYF.

This chain connects TRBV11-1 to TRBJ2-1, with D perhaps TRBD2 (6 bases). V was pared by 0 bases and J by 4 bases, with 7 bases between. The CDR3 loop spans 14 amino acids. Germline values: CDR1 SGHAT, CDR2 FQDESV (reference sequence). CDR3: CASSLAAGYNEQFF. CDR3 nucleotide sequence: TGTGCCAGCAGCTTAGCGGCGGGGTACAATGAGCAGTTCTTC.

This clonotype has only one observation. This chain joins TRBV7-9 and TRBJ2-1, with TRBD1 matching 8 bases. CDR1 SEHNR and CDR2 FQNEAQ come from the germline V gene (reference sequence). This CDR3 region has 15 residues. After removal of 3 bases from V and 7 bases from J, the junction contained 8 bases not matched to a gene. CDR3 nucleotide sequence: TGTGCCAGCAGCTTCGGACAGGGTGTTGGTAATGAGCAGTTCTTC. Its translation is CASSFGQGVGNEQFF.

J is TRBJ2-3 and V is TRBV20-1; D not certain. Deletions cut 4 bases from V and 0 bases from J, with 8 bases between. CDR1 DFQATT and CDR2 SNEGSKA come from the germline V gene (reference sequence). This CDR3 region has 13 residues. The CDR3 reads CSATTSSTDTQYF. The CDR3 bases are TGCAGTGCTACTACAAGTAGCACAGATACGCAGTATTTT.

The CDR3 DNA follows: TGCAGCGTTTACGCATGGAGAGGACGGGAGGTGGGTGAGCAGTACTTC. Translated: CSVYAWRGREVGEQYF. The rearrangement links TRBV29-1 to TRBJ2-5; TRBD2 aligns across 7 bases. In germline, CDR1 is SQVTM, CDR2 ANQGSEA. V was pared by 5 bases and J by 11 bases, with 23 bases of the junction left unmatched. The CDR3 runs 16 residues.